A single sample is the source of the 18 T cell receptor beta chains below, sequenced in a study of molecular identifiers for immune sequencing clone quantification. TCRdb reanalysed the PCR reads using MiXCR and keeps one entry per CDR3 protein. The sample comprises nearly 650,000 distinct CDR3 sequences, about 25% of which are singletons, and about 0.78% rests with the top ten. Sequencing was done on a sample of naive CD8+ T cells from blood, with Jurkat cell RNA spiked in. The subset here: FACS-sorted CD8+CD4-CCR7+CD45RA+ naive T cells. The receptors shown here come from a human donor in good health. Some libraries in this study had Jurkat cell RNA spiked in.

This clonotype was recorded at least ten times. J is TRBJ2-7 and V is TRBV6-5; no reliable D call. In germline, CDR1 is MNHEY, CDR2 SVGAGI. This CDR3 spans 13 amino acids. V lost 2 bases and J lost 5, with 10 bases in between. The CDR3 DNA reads TGTGCCAGCAGTTACGAGAGCAGAAACGAGCAGTACTTC. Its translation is CASSYESRNEQYF.

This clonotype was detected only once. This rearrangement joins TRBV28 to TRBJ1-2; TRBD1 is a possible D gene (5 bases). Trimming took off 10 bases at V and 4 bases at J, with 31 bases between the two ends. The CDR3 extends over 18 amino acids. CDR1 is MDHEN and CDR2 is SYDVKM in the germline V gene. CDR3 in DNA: TGTGCCAACAGCCCGAACCGGATCCGGGACCCCGGGGGCTATGGCTACACCTTC. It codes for CANSPNRIRDPGGYGYTF.

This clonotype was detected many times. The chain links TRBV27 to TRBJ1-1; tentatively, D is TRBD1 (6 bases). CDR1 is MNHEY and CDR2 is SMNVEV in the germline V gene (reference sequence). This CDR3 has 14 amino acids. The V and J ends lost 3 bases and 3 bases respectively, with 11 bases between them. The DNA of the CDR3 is TGTGCCAGCAGTTTCATGGGGGCCGACACTGAAGCTTTCTTT. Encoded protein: CASSFMGADTEAFF.

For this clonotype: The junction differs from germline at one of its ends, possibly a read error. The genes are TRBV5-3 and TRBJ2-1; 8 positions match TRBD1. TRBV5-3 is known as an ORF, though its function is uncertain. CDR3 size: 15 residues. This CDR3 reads CASSFPGQVSNEQFF. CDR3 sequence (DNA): TGTGCCAGCAGCTTTCCGGGACAGGTCTCCAATGAGCAGTTCTTC.

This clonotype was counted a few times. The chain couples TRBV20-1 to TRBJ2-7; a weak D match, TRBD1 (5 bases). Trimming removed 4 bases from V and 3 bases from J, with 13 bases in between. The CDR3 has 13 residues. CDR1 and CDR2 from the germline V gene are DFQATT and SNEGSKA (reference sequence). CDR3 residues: CSATPDDSYEQYF. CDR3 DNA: TGCAGTGCTACTCCCGACGACAGCTACGAGCAGTACTTC.

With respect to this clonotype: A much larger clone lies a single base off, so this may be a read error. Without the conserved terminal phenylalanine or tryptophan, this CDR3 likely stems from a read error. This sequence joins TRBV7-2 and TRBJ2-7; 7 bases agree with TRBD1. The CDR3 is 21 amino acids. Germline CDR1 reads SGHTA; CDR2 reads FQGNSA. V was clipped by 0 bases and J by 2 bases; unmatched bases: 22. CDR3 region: CASSLALPGTEGLETTYEQYL. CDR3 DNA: TGTGCCAGCAGCTTAGCGCTACCCGGGACAGAAGGACTTGAGACCACCTACGAGCAGTACCTC.

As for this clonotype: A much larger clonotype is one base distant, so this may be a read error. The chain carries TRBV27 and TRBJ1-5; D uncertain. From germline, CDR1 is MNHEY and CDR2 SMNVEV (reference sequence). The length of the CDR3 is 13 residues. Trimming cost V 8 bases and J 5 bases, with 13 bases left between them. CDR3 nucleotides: TGTGCCAGCGCTTGGGCAGAGGATCAGCCCCAGCATTTT. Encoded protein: CASAWAEDQPQHF.

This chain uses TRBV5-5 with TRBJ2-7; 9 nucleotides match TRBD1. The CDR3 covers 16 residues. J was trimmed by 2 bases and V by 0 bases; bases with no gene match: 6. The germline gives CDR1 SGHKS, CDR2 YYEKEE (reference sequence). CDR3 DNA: TGTGCCAGCAGCTTGGAAGACAGGGGGAGTCCCTACGAGCAGTACTTC. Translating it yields CASSLEDRGSPYEQYF.

CDR3 region: CASSYSVSNEQYF. The CDR3, as DNA: TGTGCCAGCAGTTACTCAGTCAGTAACGAGCAGTACTTC. V gene TRBV6-5 combines with J gene TRBJ2-7; D is unresolved. V shed 0 bases and J shed 5 bases, with 8 bases lying between them. Germline V gene sequence: CDR1 MNHEY, CDR2 SVGAGI. The CDR3 is made up of 13 amino acids.

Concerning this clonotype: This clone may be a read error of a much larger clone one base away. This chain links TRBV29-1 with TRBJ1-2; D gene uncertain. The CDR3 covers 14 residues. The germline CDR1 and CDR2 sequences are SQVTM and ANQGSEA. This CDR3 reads CGVESRHFNYGYTF. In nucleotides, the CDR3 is TGCGGCGTTGAATCTCGACACTTTAACTATGGCTACACCTTC.

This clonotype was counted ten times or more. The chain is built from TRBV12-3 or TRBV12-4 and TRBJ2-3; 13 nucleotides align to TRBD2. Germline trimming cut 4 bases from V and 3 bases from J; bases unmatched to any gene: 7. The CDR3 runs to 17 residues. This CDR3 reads CASSSPRTSGGTDTQYF. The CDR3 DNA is TGTGCCAGCAGTTCGCCTAGGACTAGCGGGGGAACAGATACGCAGTATTTT.

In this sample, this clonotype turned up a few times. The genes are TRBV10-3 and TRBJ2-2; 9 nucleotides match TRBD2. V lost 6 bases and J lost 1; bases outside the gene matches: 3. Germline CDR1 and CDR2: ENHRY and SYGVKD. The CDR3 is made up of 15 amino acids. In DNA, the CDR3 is TGTGCCATCAGCCATAGCGGGAGGAACACCGGGGAGCTGTTTTTT. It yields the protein CAISHSGRNTGELFF.

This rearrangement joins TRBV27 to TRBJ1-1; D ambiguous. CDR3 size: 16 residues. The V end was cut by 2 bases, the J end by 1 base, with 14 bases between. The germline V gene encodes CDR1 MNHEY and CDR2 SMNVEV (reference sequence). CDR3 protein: CASSLDSQITNTEAFF. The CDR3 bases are TGTGCCAGCAGTTTAGATAGCCAGATCACGAACACTGAAGCTTTCTTT.

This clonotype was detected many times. The CDR3 coding sequence is TGTGCCAGCAGCCCGGACACCCACTCCTACGAGCAGTACTTC. Translation: CASSPDTHSYEQYF. The V and J genes are TRBV3-1 and TRBJ2-7, with D perhaps matching TRBD1 (5 bases). This CDR3 comprises 14 residues. From germline, CDR1 is LGHDT and CDR2 YNNKEL (reference sequence). Trimming shortened V by 4 bases and J by 0 bases, and 10 bases separated the two germline ends.

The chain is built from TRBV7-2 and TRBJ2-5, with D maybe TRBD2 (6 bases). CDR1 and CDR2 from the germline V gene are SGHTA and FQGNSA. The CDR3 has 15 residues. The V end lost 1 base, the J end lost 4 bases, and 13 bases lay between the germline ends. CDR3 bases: TGTGCCAGCAGCTTAGTACAAGGGAGGCGAGAGACCCAGTACTTC. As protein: CASSLVQGRRETQYF.

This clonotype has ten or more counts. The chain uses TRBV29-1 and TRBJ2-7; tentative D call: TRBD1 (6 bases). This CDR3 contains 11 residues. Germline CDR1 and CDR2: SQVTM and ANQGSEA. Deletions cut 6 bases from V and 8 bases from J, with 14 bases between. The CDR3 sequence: CSVPAGGQQYF. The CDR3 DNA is TGCAGCGTCCCCGCTGGGGGCCAGCAGTACTTC.

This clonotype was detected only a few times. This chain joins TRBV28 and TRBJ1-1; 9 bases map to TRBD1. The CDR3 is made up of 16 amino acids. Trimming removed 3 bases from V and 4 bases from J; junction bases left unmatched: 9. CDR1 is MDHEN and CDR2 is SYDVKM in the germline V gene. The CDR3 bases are TGTGCCAGCAGTTTGTACCCGTGGACAGGGGCCACTGAAGCTTTCTTT. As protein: CASSLYPWTGATEAFF.

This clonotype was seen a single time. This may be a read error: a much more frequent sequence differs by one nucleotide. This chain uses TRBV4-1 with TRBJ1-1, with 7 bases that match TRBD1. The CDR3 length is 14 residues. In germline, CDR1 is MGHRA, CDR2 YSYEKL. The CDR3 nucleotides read TGCGCCAACAGCCCCGGGACAGCCCCTGGGATGGCTTTCTTT. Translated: CANSPGTAPGMAFF.